This section outlines one T cell receptor (beta chain) sequence together with its context. Its antigen is not identified. V was trimmed by 3 bases and J by 0 bases, leaving 14 bases between them. The CDR3 is made up of 17 amino acids. CDR1 and CDR2 (germline): LNHNV, YYDKDF (reference sequence). Extracted RNA was reverse transcribed, and the resulting cDNA served as sequencing template. Method: immunoSEQ multiplex PCR; TCRdb's copy keeps in-frame clones and lacks some. The profile shows some 170,000 clones, approximately 59% of them singletons. This specimen belongs to a study of CD8+ T cells in alopecia areata. The overall study: Dosing with tofacitinib proceeded for 6 to 18 months, followed by 6 months off drug. Study-level points and caveats: Clonality exceeded that of normal scalp in lesional scalp, most notably in alopecia totalis/universalis. Shared TCR sequences were less clear between patients than in mice, possibly partly from HLA diversity. Sequences from scalp samples also cover resident alphabeta T cells of normal skin.

The chain employs TRBV15 and TRBJ1-4; tentatively, D is TRBD1 (6 bases). Sequenced here: CD4+ T cells sorted from blood, sampled at week 0. The receptor was isolated from a human donor with alopecia areata. The CDR3 sequence: CATSSTGRGATNEKLFF. CDR3 nucleotides: TGTGCCACCAGCAGTACAGGGAGGGGAGCAACTAATGAAAAACTGTTTTTT. Full variable domain (rest looked up from reference TRBV15 and TRBJ1-4): DAMVIQNPRYQVTQFGKPVTLSCSQTLNHNVMYWYQQKSSQAPKLLFHYYDKDFNNEADTPDNFQSRRPNTSFCFLDIRSPGLGDTAMYLCATSSTGRGATNEKLFFGSGTQLSVL.